This TCR beta chain was identified in a study of siplizumab effects on memory and regulatory T cells (dated by TCRdb to the late 2010s). About the investigation overall: The study looked at the effect of siplizumab, an anti-CD2 antibody, on alloreactive T-cell subsets in allogeneic mixed lymphocyte reactions made from human PBMCs. Study-level results and caveats: Whether proliferating Tregs from siplizumab cultures were suppressive was not functionally confirmed. Greater diversity appeared to be present in unstimulated naive T cells than in memory T cells, and a substantial contribution to the alloresponse seemed to be made by naive cells. Because sequences at frequencies below about 10^-5 were poorly captured, only a minor fraction of alloreactive clones could be mapped back to unstimulated subsets. About 75-95% of proliferating CD4+ or CD8+ clones could not be given a naive or memory phenotype. Among mappable alloreactive CD4+ clones, the Treg-derived fraction averaged nearly 70% with siplizumab versus 25% to 30% in control reactions. The cumulative frequency of alloreactive sequences that could be traced back to unstimulated CD4+ memory T cells was significantly reduced by siplizumab.

With regard to this clone: Its cognate antigen has yet to be identified. It has no much larger one-base neighbor in the sample; base qualities were not kept.

TCRbeta CDR3 sequencing was performed on sorted unstimulated T cells and on proliferating T cells recovered from mixed lymphocyte reactions. Fresh whole blood from nine to ten HLA-typed healthy donors was used as the source from which PBMCs were isolated. Unstimulated CD4+ regulatory T cells were FACS-sorted to map the origin of alloreactive clones. The method behind the library was the immunoSEQ multiplex PCR assay. Approximately 100,000 TCR templates per sample were assayed on the deep sequencing platform. Genomic DNA extracted from sorted T cells was used for TCRbeta CDR3 sequencing. The study's processing was this. Clonal analysis of TCRbeta CDR3 data was done in the R programming language. Alloreactive CD4+ and CD8+ clones were identified by comparing unstimulated samples to CFSE-low samples taken after the reaction. Regulatory or non-regulatory origin of alloreactive CD4+ clones was assigned by matching sequences to the sorted unstimulated Treg and non-Treg repertoires. TCRdb took this table from immuneACCESS and kept in-frame rearrangements with V and J called. Such tables lack part of the clones; where checked against another copy, unresolved V genes explain under half of the gap, and the rest is unexplained. The DNA gave D and trimming, while V, J and clone size come from that table. This sample has about 70,000 clones in its table, and 80% to 90% of those were observed once. More than 1.5% of the sample rests with the top ten.

The V end loses 2 bases and the J end loses 13 bases, and a stretch of 14 bases separates them. The CDR1 and CDR2 encoded by the germline V gene (reference sequence) are MNHNY and SVGAGI. The CDR3 goes from the cysteine to the phenylalanine over 13 residues. The only DNA kept is the CDR3, 39 bases in frame from the first base. This sequence uses TRBV6-6 and TRBJ1-4; too little of a D gene remains to name it. The source is a human donor in good health. Material for sequencing was Tregs sorted from blood. The CDR3 reads as follows: CASSYGGLRGLFF. The nucleotide sequence reads TGTGCCAGCAGTTACGGTGGGCTTCGTGGACTGTTTTTT.